Below, one T cell receptor (beta chain) is given with its context. The antigen is not known. The sample is drawn from a study of blood T cells in healthy people across ages. The study's findings and limits: What prevented conclusive comparison of naive and antigen-experienced cells was that PBMCs were unsorted. Unknown donor CMV status possibly confounded expanded clonotype changes. A roughly linear fall in TCR beta diversity per million T cells was seen with increasing age.

A sample-barcoded 5' primer and a J-beta primer mix were used in a second PCR of about 6 to 11 cycles. TCRdb recomputed calls from the 5' RACE reads with MiXCR, one row per CDR3 protein. Of some 1,800,000 distinct CDR3 sequences listed, 35% to 50% are singletons. Extracted total RNA amounted to at least 5.5 micrograms for each sample. The ends were cut back, 3 bases at V and 2 bases at J, with 13 bases in the middle. CDR1 and CDR2 from the germline V gene are KGHSH and LQKENI. The length of the CDR3 is 15 residues. The clonotype originates from a human donor in good health. J is TRBJ1-2 and V is TRBV18; D remains unclear. The sequenced sample was blood. The CDR3 here is CASSPTPLGNYGYTF. The CDR3 DNA is TGTGCCAGCTCACCCACACCTCTGGGGAACTATGGCTACACCTTC.